The present entry profiles one T cell receptor beta chain with its context. Its matching antigen is unknown. A read error may be the cause here, since a much bigger clone is one base away. The final CDR3 position lacks the conserved phenylalanine or tryptophan, pointing to a likely read error. The sample comes from a study of tumor and adjacent non-tumor tissue in lung cancer. The wider study: Samples averaged roughly 4.4 million productive TCRbeta reads each.

The library came from three nested PCR rounds adapted from ARM-PCR protocols. Using its own MiXCR run on the multiplex PCR reads, TCRdb lists one record per CDR3 protein. The sample holds under 100,000 distinct CDR3 sequences, around 70% seen once. Study-wide results and caveats: Tumor TCR diversity, when higher, was linked to shorter survival. Normal lung showed higher cumulative top 100 clone frequency than tumor.

RNA was extracted from bulk tissue without any cell sorting. Newly diagnosed lung cancer patients had thoracic surgery in China, August–late 2014, without prior chemotherapy. This TCR was sampled from a woman aged 70-85 years with non-small cell lung cancer. Sequencing input: lung tumor tissue.

CDR3 residues: CASSWTGENIQYL. DNA of the CDR3: TGTGCCAGCAGCTGGACAGGGGAAAACATTCAGTACTTA. The V gene is TRBV5-6, the J gene TRBJ2-4; TRBD1 aligns across 9 bases. Germline-derived CDR1 and CDR2 are SGHDT and YYEEEE. The CDR3 length is 13 residues. Losses at the gene ends were 3 bases for V and 5 bases for J; bases not matched to a gene: 0.